This paragraph reports one T cell receptor (beta chain). This specimen comes from a study of blood T cell repertoires in COVID-19. Background on the study: Researchers got acute and convalescent COVID-19 samples from the United States, Italy and Spain. In each case, the material was cDNA or gDNA derived from T cells, B-cell-depleted T cells, or PBMCs.

In the source study's methods: Reference gene primers were amplified, and this amplification served to estimate nucleated cell counts. Sequenced by immunoSEQ multiplex PCR; TCRdb stores in-frame clones only, minus some. The V and J calls and clone size come from that table; D and trimming were worked out from the DNA. The sample shows some 190,000 clones, roughly 80% of them seen only once. Followed longitudinally, the Seattle patients had been enrolled during active infection. Sequencing used peripheral blood. The sequence was collected from a woman in her thirties or forties with COVID-19, enrolled during active disease.

This CDR3 reads CASSLGTLGGETQYF. CDR3 DNA sequence: TGTGCCAGCAGCCTTGGGACTCTCGGGGGGGAGACCCAGTACTTC. The chain joins TRBV11-2 to TRBJ2-5; 7 positions agree with TRBD2. This CDR3 is built from 15 residues. J gave up 5 bases and V 5 bases, and 11 bases lay outside the gene matches. Germline lookup yields CDR1 SGHAT and CDR2 FQNNGV.